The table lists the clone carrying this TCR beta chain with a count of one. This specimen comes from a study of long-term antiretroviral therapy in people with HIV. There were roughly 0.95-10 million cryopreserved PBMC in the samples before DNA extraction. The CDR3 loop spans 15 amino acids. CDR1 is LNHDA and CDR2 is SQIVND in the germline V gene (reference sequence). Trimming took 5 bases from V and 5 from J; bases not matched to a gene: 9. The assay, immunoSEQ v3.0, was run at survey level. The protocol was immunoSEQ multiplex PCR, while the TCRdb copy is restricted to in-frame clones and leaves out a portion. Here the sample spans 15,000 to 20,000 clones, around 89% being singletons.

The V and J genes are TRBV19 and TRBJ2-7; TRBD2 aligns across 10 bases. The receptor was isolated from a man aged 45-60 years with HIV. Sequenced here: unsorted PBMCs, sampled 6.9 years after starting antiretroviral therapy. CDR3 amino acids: CASSVSAGGPHEQYF. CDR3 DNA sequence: TGTGCCAGTAGTGTTTCAGCGGGAGGGCCCCACGAGCAGTACTTC.